This T cell receptor (beta chain) was observed in a study of cytomegalovirus exposure and HLA in healthy donors. Some clones are missing from TCRdb's copy, which holds only in-frame ones; the method was immunoSEQ multiplex PCR. The table shows 130,000 to 150,000 clones, with roughly 87% occurring only once. The CDR3 loop spans 14 amino acids. Between the trimmed V and J ends, which lost 1 base and 0 bases, there was a span of 9 bases. Germline V gives CDR1 GTSNPN, CDR2 SVGIG (reference sequence). This clonotype originated in a man between 18 and 29 years old in good health and CMV-seropositive. The J gene is TRBJ1-2, the V gene TRBV30; a possible D gene is TRBD1 (5 bases). What was sequenced was PBMCs. The CDR3 coding sequence is TGTGCCTGGAGTGCGGGGGGGGCTAACTATGGCTACACCTTC. It specifies CAWSAGGANYGYTF.